This T cell receptor (beta chain) is from a study of shared clonotypes between healthy human individuals. Naive CD8 isolation took CD45RO-negative cells positively selected for CCR7 and excluded terminally differentiated effector memory CD45RA+ cells. Assay used: immunoSEQ multiplex PCR; TCRdb lists only in-frame clones, some missing. The sample lists hundreds of thousands of clones; roughly 94% were seen once. The CDR3 is 15 amino acids. Germline lookup yields CDR1 SGHRS and CDR2 YFSETQ. V shed 4 bases and J shed 3 bases, with 14 bases lying between them. Sequenced input: naive CD8+ T cells sorted from blood. The chain joins TRBV5-1 to TRBJ2-1; no firm D call. The TCR originated in a man younger than 45 in good health. CDR3 nucleotides: TGCGCCAGCAGCACCAACAAACCCGTCTACAATGAGCAGTTCTTC. This sequence encodes CASSTNKPVYNEQFF.